The next 8 T cell receptor beta chains were all read from a single sample in a study of blood T cells in healthy people across ages. The authors ran a second PCR of roughly 6 to 12 cycles using a sample-barcoded 5' primer and a J-beta primer mix. TCRdb re-derived calls from the 5' RACE reads in MiXCR, one entry per CDR3 protein. This table holds about 1 million distinct CDR3 sequences, approximately 26% found once. Another study also made use of these data, one on T cells of mothers and their children.

Sequences were obtained from blood. Every receptor here comes from a girl aged 2-9 years in good health.

The chain carries TRBV7-9 and TRBJ2-2; 7 bases line up with TRBD1. V lost 2 bases to trimming and J lost 4 bases; unmatched junction nucleotides: 7. The CDR3 contains 16 residues. Germline V CDR1 and CDR2: SEHNR, FQNEAQ (reference sequence). The CDR3 is CASSLLRDSFTGELFF. The CDR3 DNA reads TGTGCCAGCAGCTTACTGAGGGACAGCTTCACCGGGGAGCTGTTTTTT.

The J gene is TRBJ2-1, the V gene TRBV7-9, with 10 positions matching TRBD2. The V gene end was trimmed by 5 bases and the J gene end by 2 bases; junction bases not matched to a gene: 6. This CDR3 is built from 16 residues. Germline V gene data show CDR1 as SEHNR and CDR2 as FQNEAQ (reference sequence). CDR3 loop: CASSRVGTSAYNEQFF. CDR3 coding DNA: TGTGCCAGCAGCCGAGTTGGGACTAGCGCCTACAATGAGCAGTTCTTC. Together with reference TRBV7-9 and TRBJ2-1, the CDR3 gives the full variable domain: DTGVSQNPRHKITKRGQNVTFRCDPISEHNRLYWYRQTLGQGPEFLTYFQNEAQLEKSRLLSDRFSAERPKGSFSTLEIQRTEQGDSAMYLCASSRVGTSAYNEQFFGPGTRLTVL.

This clonotype was seen a handful of times. The V and J genes are TRBV20-1 and TRBJ1-5; D call uncertain. This CDR3 region has 15 residues. The germline V gene has CDR1 DFQATT and CDR2 SNEGSKA (reference sequence). V shed 3 bases and J shed 2 bases, with 14 bases lying between them. The CDR3 protein is CSASSREWGNQPQHF. CDR3 in DNA: TGCAGTGCTAGCTCTAGGGAGTGGGGCAATCAGCCCCAGCATTTT.

This clonotype showed up just a few times. The CDR3 sequence: CASSLPTSGGYNEQFF. The DNA of the CDR3 is TGCGCCAGCAGCTTGCCCACTAGCGGGGGATACAATGAGCAGTTCTTC. The rearrangement uses TRBV5-1 and TRBJ2-5, with 11 positions matching TRBD2. The J call may be incorrect, as the DNA end agrees better with TRBJ2-1. Germline V gene data show CDR1 as SGHRS and CDR2 as YFSETQ. The length of the CDR3 is 16 residues.

The chain carries TRBV7-3 and TRBJ2-2; possible D gene TRBD2, 6 bases. The CDR3 sequence is 15 residues long. The V end was cut by 2 bases, the J end by 1 base, with 8 bases between. The germline gives CDR1 SGHTA, CDR2 FQGTGA. DNA for the CDR3: TGTGCCAGCAGCTTATATAGCGGGAACACCGGGGAGCTGTTTTTT. Translated: CASSLYSGNTGELFF.

The V gene is TRBV2, the J gene TRBJ2-1, with 12 bases lining up with TRBD2. Germline V gives CDR1 SNHLY, CDR2 FYNNEI. CDR3 length: 17 residues. The junction had 3 bases not matched to a gene; V was cut back by 3 bases and J by 0 bases. CDR3 protein: CASSDTSGGPSYNEQFF. The CDR3 bases are TGTGCCAGCAGTGACACTAGCGGGGGGCCCTCCTACAATGAGCAGTTCTTC.

This clonotype was recorded a few times. The chain joins TRBV10-3 to TRBJ2-1, with D hard to call. The germline gives CDR1 ENHRY, CDR2 SYGVKD. CDR3 length: 15 residues. V lost 5 bases, J lost 4 bases, and 15 bases lay in between. CDR3 sequence (DNA): TGTGCCATCAGTTATTCTCTTGGGGATTACAATGAGCAGTTCTTC. Its protein is CAISYSLGDYNEQFF.

This rearrangement joins TRBV2 to TRBJ2-7, with TRBD2 matching 10 bases. CDR1 SNHLY and CDR2 FYNNEI come from the germline V gene. J lost 5 bases, V lost 11 bases, and 12 bases had no gene match. The CDR3 extends over 14 amino acids. CDR3 DNA: TGTGCCGTACAGAAGGGGACTAGCGTTCACGAGCAGTACTTC. Encoded protein: CAVQKGTSVHEQYF.